Given below is one TCR beta chain in context. No antigen is known for it. Profiled with immunoSEQ multiplex PCR; TCRdb holds only in-frame clones, not every one. Of about 56,000 clones listed, roughly nine tenths were seen once; the top ten hold around 1.1%. The CDR3 consists of 14 residues. V trimming: 4 bases; J trimming: 7 bases; junction bases outside the gene matches: 8. Looked up from germline, CDR1 is LGHNA and CDR2 is YSLEER. The sample belongs to a study of cytomegalovirus exposure and HLA in healthy donors. Looking at the study overall: The 120 or so validation repertoires were reported in a later analysis to have been generated on the same platform as the approximately 700 first-cohort repertoires. Study-level findings and limits: CMV antigen specificity was confirmed in vitro for three CMV-associated chains. According to a subsequent analysis, TCR clusters identified in the first cohort showed a tendency to co-occur across the approximately 120 validation repertoires.

This sequence joins TRBV4-3 and TRBJ2-3; 7 bases are shared with TRBD2. The clonotype was recovered from a man in his late teens or twenties in good health and CMV-seronegative. Sequencing was done on a sample of PBMCs. The CDR3 DNA follows: TGCGCCAGCAGCCCGCTGCGGGAGCCCAATACGCAGTATTTT. Translating gives CASSPLREPNTQYF.